A single T cell receptor (beta chain) is shown here with its context. Germline V lookup: CDR1 SGDLS, CDR2 YYNGEE. The V gene lost 0 bases and the J gene lost 2 bases, with 7 bases spanning the gap. The CDR3 extends over 14 amino acids. This table comes from immunoSEQ multiplex PCR, and its TCRdb copy is limited to in-frame clones, with some not included. The sample shows a few hundred thousand clones, about 90% of them seen only once. The sample originates from a study of blood T cell repertoires in COVID-19. The sequenced material came from PBMCs or T cells enriched from blood (not recorded which). The receptor comes from a woman in her 30s who had been exposed to COVID-19. The chain has TRBV9 and TRBJ2-3; D might be TRBD2 (5 bases). The CDR3 loop reads CASSVGRVTDTQYF. CDR3 sequence (DNA): TGTGCCAGCAGCGTAGGGCGGGTCACAGATACGCAGTATTTT. Variable domain in full (rest from reference TRBV9 and TRBJ2-3): DSGVTQTPKHLITATGQRVTLRCSPRSGDLSVYWYQQSLDQGLQFLIQYYNGEERAKGNILERFSAQQFPDLHSELNLSSLELGDSALYFCASSVGRVTDTQYFGPGTRLTVL.